Described below is a single T cell receptor (beta chain) sequence and its context. Its antigen is still unknown. Prepared TCR beta cDNA libraries contained unique molecular identifiers. MiXCR, applied by TCRdb to the PCR reads, yields one record per CDR3 protein. The sample records some 800,000 distinct CDR3 sequences, roughly 46% being singletons. These data originate in a study of post-analysis software for immune sequencing data. Findings of the study overall: F-measure co-clustering was strong for batch-matched samples. Comparison of patients with controls showed 4 to 6 TRBV segments more frequent in patients, TRBV5-6, TRBV5-1 and TRBV20-1 among them.

This CDR3 region has 15 residues. CDR1 is DFQATT and CDR2 is SNEGSKA in the germline V gene (reference sequence). V shed 6 bases, J shed 0 bases, and the junction held 8 bases outside the gene matches. This sequence was found in a girl aged 10-17 years with multiple sclerosis. The sample consisted of blood. This chain links TRBV20-1 with TRBJ2-3; 8 nucleotides align to TRBD2. DNA for the CDR3: TGCAGTGCCAATTCCCGACTAGCGAGCACAGATACGCAGTATTTT. Its protein is CSANSRLASTDTQYF.